The T cell receptor (beta chain) under discussion was sequenced for a study of control samples from healthy donors and cancer patients. Germline loops: CDR1 LNHDA, CDR2 SQIVND (reference sequence). The CDR3 length is 17 residues. The J segment lost 0 bases and the V segment lost 4 bases, leaving 7 bases of the junction unmatched. Sequencing was performed with immunoSEQ multiplex PCR; in TCRdb, only in-frame clones are kept and a portion is missing. The sample contains some 130,000 clones, approximately 92% of which appear only once. Sample: blood. This clonotype was obtained from a woman in her forties or fifties in good health. The V and J genes are TRBV19 and TRBJ1-2, with 11 bases identical to TRBD1. This CDR3 reads CASSTPGQGVANYGYTF. The CDR3 DNA reads TGTGCCAGTAGTACCCCGGGACAGGGGGTCGCTAACTATGGCTACACCTTC.